One and the same sample provided the 17 T cell receptor beta chains below, sequenced in a study of T cells in Graves' hyperthyroidism and ophthalmopathy (dated by TCRdb to between 2018 and 2021). Library preparation employed multiplex PCR. Sequencing instrument: Illumina HiSeq 2000. The TCR beta CDR3 regions were amplified from RNA transcripts. The TCR CDR3 was subjected to a first round of RT-PCR using the HTBI primer set and the Qiagen OneStep RT-PCR kit. TCRdb reworked the public reads: Q25 trimming with fastp, MiXCR clone assembly, productive beta chains retained. Every distinct CDR3 protein forms one entry, paired with its most common genes and DNA. This sample lists approximately 560,000 distinct CDR3 sequences; around 16% were detected once. The ten largest account for 6.5% to 8% of the sample. The sequenced sample consisted of blood. Receptors originate from a woman under 40 with Graves' hyperthyroidism.

This clonotype was found many times. V gene TRBV5-1 combines with J gene TRBJ2-1; TRBD2 matches 11 bases. This CDR3 spans 17 amino acids. Losses at the gene ends were 4 bases for V and 0 bases for J; bases not matched to a gene: 6. Germline loops: CDR1 SGHRS, CDR2 YFSETQ. The CDR3, as DNA: TGCGCCAGCAGCCCCGTGGGGACTAGCGGCTCCTACAATGAGCAGTTCTTC. It is translated as CASSPVGTSGSYNEQFF.

This clonotype was counted between two and nine times. The rearrangement uses TRBV15 and TRBJ2-1; TRBD2 agrees at 8 bases. Germline CDR1 reads LNHNV; CDR2 reads YYDKDF (reference sequence). CDR3 length: 16 amino acids. Trimming removed 1 base from V and 2 bases from J; junction bases left unmatched: 4. CDR3 protein: CATSRGRGLAYNEQFF. The CDR3 nucleotides are TGTGCCACCAGCAGAGGGAGGGGACTAGCCTACAATGAGCAGTTCTTC.

The rearrangement joins TRBV14 to TRBJ1-1; D remains ambiguous. Germline V lookup: CDR1 SGHDN, CDR2 FVKESK. This CDR3 region has 13 residues. Trimming cost V 5 bases and J 8 bases, with 15 bases left between them. In nucleotides, the CDR3 is TGTGCCAGCAGCAAACACGTGGGTATAGAAGCTTTCTTT. It specifies CASSKHVGIEAFF.

This clonotype has only a few counts. The V call is TRBV4-1, the J call TRBJ1-3; the D is unclear. V lost 1 base, J lost 0 bases, and 13 bases lay in between. The V gene's germline CDR1 is MGHRA and CDR2 YSYEKL. The CDR3 spans 17 residues. The DNA for the CDR3 is TGCGCCAGCAGCCAAGGTCTTATGGAGTCCTCTGGAAACACCATATATTTT. It encodes CASSQGLMESSGNTIYF.

This clonotype has ten or more counts. The V call is TRBV11-2, the J call TRBJ2-7; D is possibly TRBD1 or TRBD2 (5 bases each). Trimming left V 3 bases short and J 2 bases short, with 11 bases between. Germline loops: CDR1 SGHAT, CDR2 FQNNGV. CDR3 length: 14 amino acids. As DNA, the CDR3 is TGTGCCAGCAGCTTCACGGGACGGGCCTACGAGCAGTACTTC. Its protein product is CASSFTGRAYEQYF. Drawing the rest from reference TRBV11-2 and TRBJ2-7, the complete variable domain is EAGVAQSPRYKIIEKRQSVAFWCNPISGHATLYWYQQILGQGPKLLIQFQNNGVVDDSQLPKDRFSAERLKGVDSTLKIQPAKLEDSAVYLCASSFTGRAYEQYFGPGTRLTVT.

The V and J genes are TRBV7-2 and TRBJ2-1, with 10 nucleotides matching TRBD2. Germline-derived CDR1 and CDR2 are SGHTA and FQGNSA. Unmatched junction bases numbered 9, after V lost 1 base and J lost 6 bases. This CDR3 contains 17 residues. The CDR3 coding sequence is TGTGCCAGCAGCTTAGTAGCTAGCGGGAGTGGGATCAATGAGCAGTTCTTC. Translation: CASSLVASGSGINEQFF.

The sample holds many counts of this clonotype. This chain connects TRBV5-6 to TRBJ1-2; maybe TRBD1 (5 bases). The CDR3 runs to 14 residues. The germline CDR1 and CDR2 sequences are SGHDT and YYEEEE. Trimming cost V 4 bases and J 4 bases, with 14 bases left between them. The CDR3 here is CASSAGIDGYGYTF. The CDR3 DNA sequence: TGTGCCAGCAGCGCAGGGATCGACGGCTATGGCTACACCTTC.

This clonotype was found many times. The chain uses TRBV20-1 and TRBJ2-7; TRBD2 might be the D (6 bases). Germline V lookup: CDR1 DFQATT, CDR2 SNEGSKA (reference sequence). The CDR3 length is 12 residues. V gave up 1 base and J gave up 3 bases, with 7 bases separating them. CDR3 loop: CSARAGSYEQYF. The CDR3 DNA sequence: TGCAGTGCTAGAGCCGGGAGCTACGAGCAGTACTTC.

This clonotype was seen only a few times. This chain uses TRBV10-3 with TRBJ1-5; TRBD1 matches 9 bases. The germline CDR1 and CDR2 sequences are ENHRY and SYGVKD. With V trimmed by 6 bases and J by 1 base, 10 bases remained unmatched. The length of the CDR3 is 17 residues. The CDR3 DNA is TGTGCCATCAGCCCGAGGGGACAGGGTCCCAGCAATCAGCCCCAGCATTTT. Translation: CAISPRGQGPSNQPQHF.

This clonotype appeared a few times. The V gene is TRBV10-3, the J gene TRBJ2-1, with TRBD2 as a possible D gene (6 bases). Germline V gives CDR1 ENHRY, CDR2 SYGVKD. CDR3 length: 14 residues. V was pared by 6 bases and J by 10 bases, with 19 bases between. This CDR3 is CAIRQIAGAGEQFF. Here the CDR3 DNA reads TGTGCCATCAGACAAATCGCCGGTGCGGGGGAGCAGTTCTTC.

This clonotype was counted at least ten times. This chain connects TRBV7-9 to TRBJ2-1; no clear D gene. CDR1 and CDR2 (germline): SEHNR, FQNEAQ (reference sequence). The ends were cut back, 2 bases at V and 5 bases at J, with 4 bases in the middle. The CDR3 is made up of 12 amino acids. The CDR3 coding sequence is TGTGCCAGCAGCTTATCGCACAATGAGCAGTTCTTC. It is translated as CASSLSHNEQFF.

This clonotype was observed at least ten times. The chain has TRBV28 and TRBJ2-7; 10 positions agree with TRBD2. There are 17 residues in the CDR3. Germline CDR1 is MDHEN and CDR2 is SYDVKM. With 8 bases clipped from V and 3 bases from J, the junction kept 16 bases outside the gene matches. CDR3 residues: CASPPSGRASHYYEQYF. The DNA for the CDR3 is TGTGCCAGCCCACCAAGCGGGAGGGCCAGTCATTACTACGAGCAGTACTTC.

V and J are TRBV7-6 and TRBJ1-6; D is uncertain. The CDR3 runs to 17 residues. The V gene lost 0 bases and the J gene lost 1 base, with 10 bases spanning the gap. Germline-derived CDR1 and CDR2 are SGHVS and FNYEAQ. CDR3 sequence: CASSLARARSYNSPLHF. In DNA form, the CDR3 reads TGTGCCAGCAGCTTAGCGAGGGCGCGATCCTATAATTCACCCCTCCACTTT.

At least ten counts were recorded for this clonotype. The rearrangement joins TRBV5-1 to TRBJ2-7, with D perhaps being TRBD1 or TRBD2 (5 bases each). CDR3 size: 15 residues. The germline V and J ends were trimmed by 2 bases and 0 bases, with 12 bases remaining between them. CDR1 is SGHRS, CDR2 YFSETQ, per germline. The CDR3 coding sequence is TGCGCCAGCAGCTTTTCGGGGACCTACTCCTACGAGCAGTACTTC. Its translation: CASSFSGTYSYEQYF. Complete variable domain (other parts from reference TRBV5-1 and TRBJ2-7): KAGVTQTPRYLIKTRGQQVTLSCSPISGHRSVSWYQQTPGQGLQFLFEYFSETQRNKGNFPGRFSGRQFSNSRSEMNVSTLELGDSALYLCASSFSGTYSYEQYFGPGTRLTVT.

This clonotype has more than one count but fewer than ten. CDR3 in DNA: TGTGCCAGCAGTCCCCTCGGGGATAGCGGGAGAAATGAGCAGTTCTTC. Translation gives CASSPLGDSGRNEQFF. V is TRBV6-2 or TRBV6-3 and J is TRBJ2-1, with 9 bases identical to TRBD2. CDR1 is MNHEY, CDR2 SVGEGT, per germline. The CDR3 loop spans 16 amino acids. The ends lost 5 bases at V and 7 bases at J; junction bases unmatched: 12.

In its sample, this clonotype was seen many times. The gene calls are TRBV7-9 and TRBJ2-5; 7 positions match TRBD1. With 5 bases clipped from V and 1 base from J, the junction kept 7 bases outside the gene matches. Germline-derived CDR1 and CDR2 are SEHNR and FQNEAQ (reference sequence). The CDR3 is 15 amino acids. In nucleotides, the CDR3 is TGTGCCAGCAGCCCGGGACAGCCCCTCCAAGAGACCCAGTACTTC. Amino acids: CASSPGQPLQETQYF.

CDR3 residues: CASSLYPPYSNFTDTQYF. The CDR3 DNA reads TGTGCCAGCAGCTTATACCCCCCCTACTCCAACTTCACAGATACGCAGTATTTT. This chain uses TRBV7-3 with TRBJ2-3; D is ambiguous. Trimming left V 2 bases short and J 2 bases short, with 20 bases between. CDR1 is SGHTA and CDR2 is FQGTGA in the germline V gene. The CDR3 has 18 residues.